The clone carrying this T cell receptor beta chain was detected ten times or more. The antigen is not known. After removal of 4 bases from V and 4 bases from J, the junction contained 6 bases not matched to a gene. Per the germline V gene, CDR1 is SGHRS and CDR2 is YFSETQ. This CDR3 comprises 14 residues. This sample is part of a study of cytomegalovirus exposure and HLA in healthy donors. Study-wide context: In a later analysis, it was reported that the roughly 130 validation repertoires had been produced on the same platform as the roughly 700 repertoires belonging to the first cohort.

General study points: In a later analysis, first-cohort TCR clusters were found to tend to co-occur in the 95 to 150 validation repertoires. Cytomegalovirus-associated TCR beta chains were listed, numbering 150 to 200.

Sequencing was performed with immunoSEQ multiplex PCR; in TCRdb, only in-frame clones are kept and a portion is missing. The table lists 160,000 or so clones, approximately 89% of them singletons. The receptor was isolated from a man younger than 30 in good health and CMV-seropositive. V and J are TRBV5-1 and TRBJ1-2; TRBD1 aligns across 8 bases. Sequenced material: PBMCs. This CDR3 reads CASSLDRESYGYTF. Written as DNA, the CDR3 is TGCGCCAGCAGCCTGGACAGGGAAAGCTATGGCTACACCTTC.